The 13 T cell receptor beta chains listed next were all sequenced from one sample in a study of T cell clonality in common variable immunodeficiency. Here immunoSEQ multiplex PCR was the method, and the copy in TCRdb shows in-frame clones only, minus some. Recorded here are approximately 81,000 clones, none singletons. The sequencing input was peripheral blood mononuclear cells. The receptors were gathered from a person aged 18 to 70 in good health.

This clone came up many times. The read comes to an end 3 residues before the CDR3 does, leaving the germline J gene to fill in the end. The rearrangement uses TRBV18 and TRBJ2-3; TRBD2 aligns across 8 bases. The CDR3 has 16 amino acids. Trimming took 5 bases from V and 2 from J; bases not matched to a gene: 9. Per the germline V gene, CDR1 is KGHSH and CDR2 is LQKENI. CDR3 region: CASSAGGDYSTDTQYF. Incomplete CDR3 DNA: TGTGCCAGCTCAGCCGGGGGGGATTATTCCACAGATACG. The variable domain in full, with the rest retrieved from reference TRBV18 and TRBJ2-3, is NAGVMQNPRHLVRRRGQEARLRCSPMKGHSHVYWYRQLPEEGLKFMVYLQKENIIDESGMPKERFSAEFPKEGPSILRIQQVVRGDSAAYFCASSAGGDYSTDTQYFGPGTRLTVL.

This clone has ten or more counts. Sequencing ends 3 residues short of the CDR3 end; the germline J gene provides the rest. The V and J genes are TRBV6-1 and TRBJ1-1; TRBD1 might be the D (6 bases). V lost 4 bases to trimming and J lost 4 bases, with 13 bases between them. CDR1 is MNHNS and CDR2 is SASEGT in the germline V gene. The CDR3 length is 14 residues. The sequenced part of the CDR3 DNA is TGTGCCAGCAGTGGGGCAGGGGTGGCCACTGAA. This sequence encodes CASSGAGVATE. The CDR3, in full, reads CASSGAGVATEAFF.

Points on this clone: The read is 3 residues too short to cover the CDR3 end, so that end is filled in from the germline J gene. V usage is TRBV20-1 and J usage is TRBJ1-1; weak D call: TRBD1 (5 bases). In germline, CDR1 is DFQATT, CDR2 SNEGSKA (reference sequence). This CDR3 contains 13 residues. CDR3 loop: CRIRAPLGTEAFF. Incomplete CDR3 DNA: TGCAGGATCAGGGCTCCCCTGGGAACTGAA.

At least ten counts were recorded for this clone. Read sequence stops 3 residues before the CDR3 end, and the germline J gene provides the missing end. The chain has TRBV7-2 and TRBJ2-7; D uncertain. The V end lost 6 bases, the J end lost 4 bases, and 7 bases lay between the germline ends. This CDR3 contains 11 residues. The germline V gene encodes CDR1 SGHTA and CDR2 FQGNSA. CDR3 DNA (partial): TGTGCCAGCAGTCAACAATACGAG. It codes for CASSQQYE. The full CDR3 protein is CASSQQYEQYF. The variable domain in full, with the rest retrieved from reference TRBV7-2 and TRBJ2-7, is GAGVSQSPSNKVTEKGKDVELRCDPISGHTALYWYRQSLGQGLEFLIYFQGNSAPDKSGLPSDRFSAERTGGSVSTLTIQRTQQEDSAVYLCASSQQYEQYFGPGTRLTVT.

The table lists this clone with many counts. The CDR3 goes on 3 residues after the read ends, and that part is filled in from the germline J gene. The chain combines TRBV10-2 with TRBJ2-4; D perhaps matches TRBD2 (5 bases). The CDR3 is made up of 12 amino acids. Germline CDR1 is WSHSY and CDR2 is SAAADI. V lost 3 bases and J 8 bases, leaving 8 bases between the germline ends. The CDR3: CASSEPRDIQYF. Incomplete CDR3 DNA: TGCGCCAGCAGTGAACCGAGGGACATT.

This clone was found many times. Read coverage stops 3 residues before the CDR3 terminus; the germline J gene supplies the remainder. The chain joins TRBV19 to TRBJ2-3, with 9 bases that match TRBD1. This CDR3 has 16 residues. Germline V lookup: CDR1 LNHDA, CDR2 SQIVND (reference sequence). Losses at the gene ends were 10 bases for V and 6 bases for J; bases not matched to a gene: 17. Partial CDR3 DNA: TGTGCCACACTACGGACCGGGACAGGGTCCCTTGATACG. Encoded protein: CATLRTGTGSLDT. The complete CDR3 reads CATLRTGTGSLDTQYF.

This clone was recorded at least ten times. The CDR3 goes on 3 residues after the read ends, and that part is filled in from the germline J gene. This chain joins TRBV5-6 and TRBJ2-5, with unresolved D. Germline V gene sequence: CDR1 SGHDT, CDR2 YYEEEE. The V gene lost 2 bases and the J gene lost 4 bases, with 9 bases spanning the gap. This CDR3 contains 13 residues. The CDR3 sequence is CASSFFNVETQYF. The sequenced part of the CDR3 DNA is TGTGCCAGCAGCTTCTTTAATGTAGAGACC.

In this sample, this clone turned up many times. Sequencing ends 3 residues short of the CDR3 end; the germline J gene provides the rest. The chain recombines TRBV10-3 with TRBJ1-1; D is uncertain. The CDR3 totals 13 residues. Germline CDR1 reads ENHRY; CDR2 reads SYGVKD. Trimming removed 6 bases from V and 1 base from J, with 9 bases in between. Here the CDR3 reads CAISRGGNTEAFF. The sequenced CDR3 bases are TGTGCCATCAGCCGGGGAGGGAACACTGAA.

This clone showed up many times. Partial CDR3 DNA: TGTGCCAGCAGTGATTGGGCGATGGAGACC. Translating it yields CASSDWAMET. The complete CDR3 sequence is CASSDWAMETQYF. The chain recombines TRBV6-1 with TRBJ2-5; D not certain. The read ends 3 residues early relative to the CDR3; the germline J gene fills the gap. Germline CDR1 MNHNS, CDR2 SASEGT. V gave up 3 bases and J gave up 5 bases, with 10 bases separating them. This CDR3 is built from 13 residues.

This clone was observed at least ten times. One end of the junction fails to match germline, which may point to a read error. The read terminates 3 residues ahead of where the CDR3 ends, so the germline J gene completes it. The chain recombines TRBV4-2 with TRBJ1-3; D not resolved. Germline V gene sequence: CDR1 LGHNA, CDR2 YNFKEQ. The CDR3 totals 13 residues. The sequenced part of the CDR3 DNA is TGCGCCAGCAGCCATGACGCGCGGGCGGGG. Protein sequence: CASSHDARAG. The whole CDR3 region reads CASSHDARAGIYF.

Remarks on this clone: The read stops 3 residues short of the end of the CDR3; the missing end is completed from the germline J gene. The chain is built from TRBV20-1 and TRBJ2-1; D perhaps matches TRBD2 (5 bases). Germline CDR1 is DFQATT and CDR2 is SNEGSKA (reference sequence). This CDR3 has 15 amino acids. Trimming stripped 6 bases from V and 5 bases from J, with 20 bases between. CDR3 sequence reads: CSAPWVRGLNNEQFF. The part of the CDR3 DNA that was read is TGCAGTGCCCCCTGGGTTCGAGGGCTCAACAATGAG.

This clone was found many times. The CDR3 end lies 3 residues beyond the end of the read and is filled in from the germline J gene. This chain joins TRBV6-4 and TRBJ2-2, with D unclear. Trimming stripped 3 bases from V and 1 base from J, with 6 bases between. The CDR3 runs 14 residues. Germline-derived CDR1 and CDR2 are MRHNA and SNTAGT. The CDR3 sequence: CASSERQNTGELFF. The CDR3 DNA, read in part, is TGTGCCAGCAGTGAACGACAGAACACCGGGGAG.

This clone was seen many times. The read comes to an end 3 residues before the CDR3 does, leaving the germline J gene to fill in the end. The chain joins TRBV6-2 or TRBV6-3 to TRBJ1-1; a weak D match, TRBD1 (5 bases). CDR3 length equals 14 residues. From germline, CDR1 is MNHEY and CDR2 SVGEGT. V lost 1 base, J lost 4 bases, and 10 bases lay in between. CDR3 sequence: CASSYLWRGTEAFF. The CDR3 DNA, read in part, is TGTGCCAGCAGTTACTTGTGGAGGGGCACTGAA.